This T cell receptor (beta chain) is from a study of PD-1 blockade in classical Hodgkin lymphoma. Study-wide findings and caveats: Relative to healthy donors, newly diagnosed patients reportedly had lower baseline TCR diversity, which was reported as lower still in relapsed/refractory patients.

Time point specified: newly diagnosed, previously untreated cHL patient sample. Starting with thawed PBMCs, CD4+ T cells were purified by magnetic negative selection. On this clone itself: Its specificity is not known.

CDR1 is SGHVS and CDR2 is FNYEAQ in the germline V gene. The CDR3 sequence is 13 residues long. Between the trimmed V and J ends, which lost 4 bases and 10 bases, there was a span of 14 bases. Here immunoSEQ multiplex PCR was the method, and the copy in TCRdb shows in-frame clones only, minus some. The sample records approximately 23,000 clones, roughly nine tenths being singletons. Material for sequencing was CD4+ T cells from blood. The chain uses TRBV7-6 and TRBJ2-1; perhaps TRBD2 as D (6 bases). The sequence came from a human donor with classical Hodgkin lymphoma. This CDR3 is CASSSLAAGEQFF. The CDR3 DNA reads TGTGCCAGCAGCTCACTAGCTGCCGGAGAGCAGTTCTTC.